This T cell receptor beta chain was recovered during a study of shared clonotypes between healthy human individuals. This clone was picked up one time. Clones were sequenced by immunoSEQ multiplex PCR, and TCRdb holds only the in-frame ones, with some missing. This sample has approximately 110,000 clones, with approximately 65% found just once. This CDR3 contains 13 residues. Trimming removed 7 bases from V and 3 bases from J; junction bases left unmatched: 3. Germline loops: CDR1 ENHRY, CDR2 SYGVKD. The genes are TRBV10-3 and TRBJ1-5; 7 positions agree with TRBD1. Sequencing used memory CD8+ T cells sorted from blood. Indicated subset: CD45RO+ cells pooled with CCR7-negative TemRA cells. This receptor was taken from a woman younger than 45 in good health. The CDR3 sequence is CAITGGPNQPQHF. The CDR3 DNA is TGTGCCATCACAGGGGGGCCCAATCAGCCCCAGCATTTT.